This TCR beta chain was observed in a study of blood T cells in healthy people across ages. Findings and caveats of the study: Possibly confounding the expanded clonotype changes was the fact that donor CMV status was unknown. Both higher diversity and more naive CD4+ cells marked long-lived donors when set against aged donors. Unsorted PBMC material precluded a definitive naive versus antigen-experienced comparison. Samples with more naive T cells showed higher observed beta diversity.

A word on this clonotype: Antigen: not known.

Primers used in a second PCR of roughly 6 to 11 cycles were a sample-barcoded 5' primer and a J-beta primer mix. One entry per CDR3 protein, called by TCRdb with MiXCR from the 5' RACE reads. This sample has 1.5 million or so distinct CDR3 sequences; 35% to 45% occur once, and the top ten carry just over 4%. Germline CDR1 and CDR2: SEHNR and FQNEAQ (reference sequence). The V end was cut by 2 bases, the J end by 11 bases, with 9 bases between. The CDR3 is made up of 11 amino acids. This sequence originates from a young woman in good health. The sequenced sample consisted of blood. The chain links TRBV7-9 to TRBJ2-5; D gene uncertain. The CDR3 region has the DNA TGTGCCAGCAGCTTATCCACGGAGCAGTACTTC. Its protein is CASSLSTEQYF.